A single sample gave rise to the 4 T cell receptor beta chains below, sequenced in a study of shared clonotypes between healthy human individuals. Profiling relied on immunoSEQ multiplex PCR, and the TCRdb table lists in-frame clones only, not all of them. The data hold a few hundred thousand clones, with roughly 97% observed a single time. Sequencing was carried out using naive CD4+ T cells sorted from blood. Described subset: CD45RA+ positively selected. These receptors came from a woman under 40 in good health.

J is TRBJ2-2 and V is TRBV5-6; no clear D gene. Looked up from germline, CDR1 is SGHDT and CDR2 is YYEEEE. This CDR3 is built from 13 residues. The V gene lost 3 bases and the J gene lost 6 bases, with 9 bases spanning the gap. The CDR3 sequence: CASSSEPAGELFF. The CDR3 nucleotides read TGTGCCAGCAGCTCAGAACCGGCCGGGGAGCTGTTTTTT. Using reference TRBV5-6 and TRBJ2-2 for the parts outside the CDR3, the full variable domain is DAGVTQSPTHLIKTRGQQVTLRCSPKSGHDTVSWYQQALGQGPQFIFQYYEEEERQRGNFPDRFSGHQFPNYSSELNVNALLLGDSALYLCASSSEPAGELFFGEGSRLTVL.

V and J are TRBV6-5 and TRBJ2-4, with D perhaps TRBD2 (6 bases). Trimming cost V 6 bases and J 9 bases, with 15 bases left between them. CDR1 and CDR2 (germline): MNHEY, SVGAGI. The length of the CDR3 is 13 residues. The CDR3 region is CASRESHGGIQYF. The CDR3 bases are TGTGCCAGCAGGGAATCTCACGGGGGCATTCAGTACTTC.

The chain is built from TRBV2 and TRBJ2-1; 13 nucleotides line up with TRBD2. The germline gives CDR1 SNHLY, CDR2 FYNNEI. The V and J ends lost 9 bases and 10 bases, in that order; junction bases with no gene match: 6. This CDR3 is 13 amino acids long. CDR3 in amino acids: CARRTSGSIEQFF. CDR3 DNA sequence: TGTGCCAGGCGGACTAGCGGGAGCATCGAGCAGTTCTTC.

This rearrangement joins TRBV6-1 to TRBJ2-5, with D perhaps being TRBD1 or TRBD2 (6 bases each). V was shortened by 10 bases and J by 4 bases, with 13 bases between the two germline ends. The germline V gene has CDR1 MNHNS and CDR2 SASEGT. This CDR3 comprises 12 residues. The CDR3 DNA reads as TGTGCCATCGAAAAGGGGGGAGAGACCCAGTACTTC. Amino acid sequence: CAIEKGGETQYF.